Listed here are 3 T cell receptor beta chains from one sample, sequenced in a study of blood T cells in healthy people across ages. Then a second PCR, running about 6 to 11 cycles, was carried out with a sample-barcoded 5' primer and a J-beta primer mix. From the 5' RACE reads, TCRdb called clonotypes with MiXCR, one entry per CDR3 protein. The repertoire consists of roughly 790,000 distinct CDR3 sequences, with more than 40% occurring once and the leading ten covering 20% to 25%. Sample: blood. All receptors derive from a woman aged 55-69 years in good health.

A note on this clonotype: At one boundary the junction diverges from the germline segment, which might be a read error. This chain uses TRBV7-2 with TRBJ2-1; TRBD2 matches 8 bases. Germline V gives CDR1 SGHTA, CDR2 FQGNSA. The CDR3 consists of 16 residues. CDR3 DNA: TGTGCCAGCAGCTTAGGGGCGGGAGGCTCTTATAATGGGCAGTTCTTC. Translating it yields CASSLGAGGSYNGQFF. The variable domain in full, completed from reference TRBV7-2 and TRBJ2-1, reads GAGVSQSPSNKVTEKGKDVELRCDPISGHTALYWYRQSLGQGLEFLIYFQGNSAPDKSGLPSDRFSAERTGGSVSTLTIQRTQQEDSAVYLCASSLGAGGSYNGQFFGPGTRLTVL.

The chain recombines TRBV29-1 with TRBJ2-5; D gene unclear. The DNA end is more similar to TRBJ2-7, so the J call may be wrong. Germline V CDR1 and CDR2: SQVTM, ANQGSEA. CDR3 size: 12 residues. The CDR3 nucleotides read TGCAGCGTGGGGTTTAGTTCCGCCGAGCAGTACTTC. Its translation: CSVGFSSAEQYF.

This clonotype was counted at least ten times. The chain joins TRBV12-3 or TRBV12-4 to TRBJ2-7; D is perhaps TRBD1 (5 bases). Trimming took 5 bases from V and 4 from J, leaving 12 bases between them. The CDR3 is 13 amino acids. The CDR3 nucleotides are TGTGCCAGCAGTGACTCTACAGGTTACGAGCAGTACTTC. It is translated as CASSDSTGYEQYF.